The rows below give T cell receptor beta chains drawn from one sample of a study of CD8 T cells in ankylosing spondylitis. TCRdb passed the 5' RACE reads through MiXCR, listing each CDR3 protein once. This table holds about 360,000 distinct CDR3 sequences, 20% to 25% found once. Specimen: blood, either unsorted or a sorted T cell fraction (not recorded which). These receptors originate from a male donor with ankylosing spondylitis or in good health (not recorded which). Each CDR3 is given without its conserved first and last residue. Fields, in order: D gene, J gene, V gene, CDR3 protein. D genes are given only for firm matches.

D: -
J: TRBJ2-7
V: TRBV6-2/TRBV6-3
CDR3: ASTNPPSYEQY

D: -
J: TRBJ2-5
V: TRBV25-1
CDR3: ASSESGGKETQY

D: -
J: TRBJ2-7
V: TRBV19
CDR3: ASSWKGGGLYEQY

D: TRBD2
J: TRBJ2-7
V: TRBV10-3
CDR3: AISPGLAYEQY

D: -
J: TRBJ2-3
V: TRBV20-1
CDR3: SARDPGQLSTDTQY

D: TRBD2
J: TRBJ2-7
V: TRBV6-5
CDR3: ASSSAGEDEQY

D: TRBD2
J: TRBJ2-5
V: TRBV12-3/TRBV12-4
CDR3: ASSLVPGGNETQY

D: TRBD2
J: TRBJ2-7
V: TRBV12-3/TRBV12-4
CDR3: ASSQSGGAYEQY

D: -
J: TRBJ1-2
V: TRBV10-1
CDR3: ASSEGLTDYGYT

D: -
J: TRBJ1-3
V: TRBV12-3/TRBV12-4
CDR3: ASSFSSGNTIY

D: -
J: TRBJ2-5
V: TRBV7-9
CDR3: ASGLLLGDATQY

D: -
J: TRBJ2-3
V: TRBV12-3/TRBV12-4
CDR3: ASTPGYLGVTDTQY

D: -
J: TRBJ2-1
V: TRBV28
CDR3: ASSFHDTNEQF

D: -
J: TRBJ2-7
V: TRBV7-9
CDR3: ASSQPPSEQY

D: -
J: TRBJ1-1
V: TRBV5-1
CDR3: ASSFFGQQNTEAF

D: -
J: TRBJ1-1
V: TRBV2
CDR3: ASSGAF